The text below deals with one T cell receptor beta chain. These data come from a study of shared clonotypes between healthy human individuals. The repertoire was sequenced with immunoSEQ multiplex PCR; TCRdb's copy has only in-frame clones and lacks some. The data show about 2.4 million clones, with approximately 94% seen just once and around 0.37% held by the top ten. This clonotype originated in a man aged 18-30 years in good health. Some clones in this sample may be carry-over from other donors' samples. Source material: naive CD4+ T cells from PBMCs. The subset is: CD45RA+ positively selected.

In nucleotides, the CDR3 is TGCAGCGTTGACGGCGTCGGCGGAAACACAGATACGCAGTATTTT. This codes for CSVDGVGGNTDTQYF. The rearrangement links TRBV29-1 to TRBJ2-3; D unresolved. This CDR3 has 15 residues. The germline CDR1 and CDR2 sequences are SQVTM and ANQGSEA. The V and J ends lost 3 bases and 2 bases respectively, with 15 bases between them.